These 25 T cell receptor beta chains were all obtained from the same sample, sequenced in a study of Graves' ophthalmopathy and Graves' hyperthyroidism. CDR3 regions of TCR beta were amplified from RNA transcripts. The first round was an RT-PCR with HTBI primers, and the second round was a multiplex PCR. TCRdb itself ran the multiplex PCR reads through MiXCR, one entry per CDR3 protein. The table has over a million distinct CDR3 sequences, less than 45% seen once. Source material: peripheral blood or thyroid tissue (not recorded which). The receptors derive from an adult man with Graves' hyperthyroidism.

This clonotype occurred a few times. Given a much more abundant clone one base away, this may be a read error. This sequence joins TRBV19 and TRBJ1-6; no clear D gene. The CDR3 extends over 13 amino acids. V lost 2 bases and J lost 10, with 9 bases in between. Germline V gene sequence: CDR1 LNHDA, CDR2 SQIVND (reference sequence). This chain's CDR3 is CASSISLQSPLHF. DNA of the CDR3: TGTGCCAGTAGTATAAGCTTGCAGTCACCCCTCCACTTT.

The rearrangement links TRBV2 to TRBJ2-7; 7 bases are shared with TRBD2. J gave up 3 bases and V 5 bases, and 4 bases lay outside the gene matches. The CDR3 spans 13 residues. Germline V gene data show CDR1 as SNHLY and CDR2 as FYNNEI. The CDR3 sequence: CASSRDYDYEQYF. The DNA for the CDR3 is TGTGCCAGCAGTAGGGACTATGACTACGAGCAGTACTTC. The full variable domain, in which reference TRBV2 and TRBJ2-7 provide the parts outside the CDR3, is EPEVTQTPSHQVTQMGQEVILRCVPISNHLYFYWYRQILGQKVEFLVSFYNNEISEKSEIFDDQFSVERPDGSNFTLKIRSTKLEDSAMYFCASSRDYDYEQYFGPGTRLTVT.

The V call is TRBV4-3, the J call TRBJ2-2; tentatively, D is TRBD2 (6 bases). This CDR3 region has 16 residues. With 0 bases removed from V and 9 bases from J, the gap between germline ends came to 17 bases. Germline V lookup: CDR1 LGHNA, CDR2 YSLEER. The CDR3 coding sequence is TGCGCCAGCAGCCAAGATGAGAGCGGAGGGGTGAGGGAGCTGTTTTTT. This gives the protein CASSQDESGGVRELFF.

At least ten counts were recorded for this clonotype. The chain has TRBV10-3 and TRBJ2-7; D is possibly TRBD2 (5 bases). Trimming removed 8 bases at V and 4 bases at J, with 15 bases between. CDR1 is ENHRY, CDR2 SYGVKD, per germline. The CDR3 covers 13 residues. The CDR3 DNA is TGTGCCATCGGAGCTAGCATCGATTACGAGCAGTACTTC. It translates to CAIGASIDYEQYF.

The CDR3 bases are TGTGCCAGCAGTTTGTCAGAAGCGGGGGGCTACGAGCAGTACTTC. This encodes CASSLSEAGGYEQYF. The rearrangement uses TRBV6-5 and TRBJ2-7, with 9 bases aligning to TRBD2. Germline V CDR1 and CDR2: MNHEY, SVGAGI. The CDR3 is 15 amino acids. J gave up 3 bases and V 4 bases, and 7 bases lay outside the gene matches.

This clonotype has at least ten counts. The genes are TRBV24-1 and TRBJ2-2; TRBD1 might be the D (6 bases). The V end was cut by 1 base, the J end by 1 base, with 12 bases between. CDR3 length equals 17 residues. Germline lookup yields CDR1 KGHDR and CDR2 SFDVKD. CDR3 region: CATSDFSGTRNTGELFF. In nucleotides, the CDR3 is TGTGCCACCAGTGATTTCTCCGGGACAAGGAACACCGGGGAGCTGTTTTTT.

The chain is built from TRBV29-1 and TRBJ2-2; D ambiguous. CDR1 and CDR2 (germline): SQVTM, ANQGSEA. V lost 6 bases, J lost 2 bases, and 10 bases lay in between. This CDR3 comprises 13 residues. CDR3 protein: CSVPHFNTGELFF. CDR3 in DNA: TGCAGCGTGCCCCACTTTAACACCGGGGAGCTGTTTTTT.

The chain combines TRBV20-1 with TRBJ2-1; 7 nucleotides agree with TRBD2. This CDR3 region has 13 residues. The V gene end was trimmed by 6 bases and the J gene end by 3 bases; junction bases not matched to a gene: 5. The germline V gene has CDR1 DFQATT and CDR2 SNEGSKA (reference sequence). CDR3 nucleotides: TGCAGTGCACGGGGGGATGGCTACAATGAGCAGTTCTTC. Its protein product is CSARGDGYNEQFF.

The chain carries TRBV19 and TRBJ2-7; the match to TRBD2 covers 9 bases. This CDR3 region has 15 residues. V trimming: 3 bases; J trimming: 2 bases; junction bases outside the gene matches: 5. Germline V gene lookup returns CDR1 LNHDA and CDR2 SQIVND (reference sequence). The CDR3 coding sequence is TGTGCCAGTAGTATCCTAGCGGGACCCACCTACGAGCAGTACTTC. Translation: CASSILAGPTYEQYF.

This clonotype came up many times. This chain's CDR3 is CASSSWTQETQYF. CDR3 nucleotide sequence: TGTGCCAGCAGCTCCTGGACACAAGAGACCCAGTACTTC. The rearrangement uses TRBV7-2 and TRBJ2-5; the D gene is possibly TRBD1 (5 bases). The CDR3 is made up of 13 amino acids. The germline CDR1 and CDR2 sequences are SGHTA and FQGNSA. The V and J ends lost 4 bases and 2 bases respectively, with 8 bases between them.

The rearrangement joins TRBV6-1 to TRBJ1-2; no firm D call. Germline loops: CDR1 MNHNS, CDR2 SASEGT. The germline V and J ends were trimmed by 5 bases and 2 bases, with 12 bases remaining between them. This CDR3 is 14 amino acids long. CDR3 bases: TGTGCCAGCAGTTCCTGGACGGGGAACTATGGCTACACCTTC. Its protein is CASSSWTGNYGYTF.

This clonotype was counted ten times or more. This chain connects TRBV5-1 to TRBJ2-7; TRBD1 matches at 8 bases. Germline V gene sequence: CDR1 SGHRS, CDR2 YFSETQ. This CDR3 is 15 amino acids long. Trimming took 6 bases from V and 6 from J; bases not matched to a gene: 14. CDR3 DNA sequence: TGCGCCAGCAACTCGCGCGCGACAGGGGACGGCGAGCAGTACTTC. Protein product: CASNSRATGDGEQYF.

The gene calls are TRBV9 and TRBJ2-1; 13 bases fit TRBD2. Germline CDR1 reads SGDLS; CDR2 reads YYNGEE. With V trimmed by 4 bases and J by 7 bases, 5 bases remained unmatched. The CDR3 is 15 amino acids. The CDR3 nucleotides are TGTGCCAGCAGCCCGACTAGCGGGAGGACGAATGAGCAGTTCTTC. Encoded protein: CASSPTSGRTNEQFF.

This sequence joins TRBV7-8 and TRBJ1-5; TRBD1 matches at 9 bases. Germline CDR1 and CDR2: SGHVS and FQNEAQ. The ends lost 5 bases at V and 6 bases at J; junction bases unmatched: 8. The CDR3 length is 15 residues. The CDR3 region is CASSTGRDRAQPQHF. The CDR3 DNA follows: TGTGCCAGCAGCACCGGCCGGGACAGGGCTCAGCCCCAGCATTTT.

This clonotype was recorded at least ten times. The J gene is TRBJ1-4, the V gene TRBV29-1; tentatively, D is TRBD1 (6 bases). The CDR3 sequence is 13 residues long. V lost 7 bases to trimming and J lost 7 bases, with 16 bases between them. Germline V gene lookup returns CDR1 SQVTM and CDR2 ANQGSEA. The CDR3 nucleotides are TGCAGCGCGACCCCAGGGGCCGGTGAAAAACTGTTTTTT. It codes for CSATPGAGEKLFF.

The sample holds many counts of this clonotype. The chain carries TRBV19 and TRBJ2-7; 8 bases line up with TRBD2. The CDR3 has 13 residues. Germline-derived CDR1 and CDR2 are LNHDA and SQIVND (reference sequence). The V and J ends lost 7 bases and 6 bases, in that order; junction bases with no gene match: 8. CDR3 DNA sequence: TGTGCCAGTACCAATCCCGGGGGGGCCGAGCAGTACTTC. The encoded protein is CASTNPGGAEQYF.

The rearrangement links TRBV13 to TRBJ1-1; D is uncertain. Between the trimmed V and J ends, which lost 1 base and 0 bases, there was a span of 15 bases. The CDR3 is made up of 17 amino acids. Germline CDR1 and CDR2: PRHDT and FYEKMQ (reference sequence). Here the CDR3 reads CASSLVWSKGLNTEAFF. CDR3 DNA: TGTGCCAGCAGCTTAGTATGGTCGAAGGGTTTGAACACTGAAGCTTTCTTT.

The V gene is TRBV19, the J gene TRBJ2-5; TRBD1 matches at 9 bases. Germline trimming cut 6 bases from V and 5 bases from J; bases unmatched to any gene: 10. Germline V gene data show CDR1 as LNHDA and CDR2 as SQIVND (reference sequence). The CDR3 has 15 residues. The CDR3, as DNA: TGTGCCAGTAGCGAGACAGGGGGTGGGCAGGAGACCCAGTACTTC. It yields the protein CASSETGGGQETQYF.

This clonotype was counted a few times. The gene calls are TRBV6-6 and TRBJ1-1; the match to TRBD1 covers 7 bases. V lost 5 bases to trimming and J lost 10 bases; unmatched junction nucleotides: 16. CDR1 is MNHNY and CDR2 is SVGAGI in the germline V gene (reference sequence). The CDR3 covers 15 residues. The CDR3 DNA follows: TGTGCCAGCAGTCCCCAGTCGACAGGGCACAAAGGAGCTTTCTTT. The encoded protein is CASSPQSTGHKGAFF.

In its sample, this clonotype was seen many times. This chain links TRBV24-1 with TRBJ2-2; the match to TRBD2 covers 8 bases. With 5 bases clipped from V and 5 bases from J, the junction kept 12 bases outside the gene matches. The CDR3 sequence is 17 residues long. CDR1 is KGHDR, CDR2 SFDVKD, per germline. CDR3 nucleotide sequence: TGTGCCACCAGTGCCCGGGTGGGAGTAGCGGGAACCGGGGAGCTGTTTTTT. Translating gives CATSARVGVAGTGELFF.

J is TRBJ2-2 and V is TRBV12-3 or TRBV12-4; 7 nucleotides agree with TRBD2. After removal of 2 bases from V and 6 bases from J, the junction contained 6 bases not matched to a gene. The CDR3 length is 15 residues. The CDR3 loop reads CASSLLAGEAGELFF. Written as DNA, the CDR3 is TGTGCCAGCAGTTTACTGGCGGGAGAGGCCGGGGAGCTGTTTTTT.

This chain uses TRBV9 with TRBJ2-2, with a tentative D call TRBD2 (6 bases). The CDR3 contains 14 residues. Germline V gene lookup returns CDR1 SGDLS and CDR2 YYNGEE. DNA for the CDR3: TGTGCTAGAGGCGCTAGCGCGGTCACCGGGGAGCTGTTTTTT. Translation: CARGASAVTGELFF.

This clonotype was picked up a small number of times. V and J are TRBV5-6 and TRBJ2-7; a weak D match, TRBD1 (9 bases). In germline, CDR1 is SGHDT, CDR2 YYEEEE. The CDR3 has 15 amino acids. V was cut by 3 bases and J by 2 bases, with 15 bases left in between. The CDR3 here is CASSSGGTGPYEQYF. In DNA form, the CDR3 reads TGTGCCAGCAGCTCGGGAGGGACAGGGCCCTACGAGCAGTACTTC.

This CDR3 reads CSALLVQLNTEAFF. The CDR3, as DNA: TGCAGTGCTTTGCTCGTACAGCTGAACACTGAAGCTTTCTTT. The chain combines TRBV20-1 with TRBJ1-1, with D unclear. The germline V gene encodes CDR1 DFQATT and CDR2 SNEGSKA (reference sequence). The CDR3 spans 14 residues. V lost 5 bases to trimming and J lost 0 bases, with 13 bases between them.

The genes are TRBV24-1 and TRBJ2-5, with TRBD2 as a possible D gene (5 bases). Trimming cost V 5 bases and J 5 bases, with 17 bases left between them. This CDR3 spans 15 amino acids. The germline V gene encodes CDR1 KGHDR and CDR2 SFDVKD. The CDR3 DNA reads TGTGCCACCAGTGCTAGAGACTATGGCGGGGAGACCCAGTACTTC. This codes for CATSARDYGGETQYF.